The 8 T cell receptor beta chains below were found in one sample sequenced in a study of T cell changes during pregnancy in multiple sclerosis. This table comes from immunoSEQ multiplex PCR, and its TCRdb copy is limited to in-frame clones, with some not included. The table lists about 8,500 clones, about 90% of them singletons. The sample consisted of CD8+ T cells from peripheral blood mononuclear cells, taken in the first trimester of pregnancy. Receptors were obtained from a female donor in good health, enrolled as a control in a pregnancy study.

This clone was counted once. The J gene is TRBJ2-5, the V gene TRBV28, with TRBD2 matching 8 bases. The germline CDR1 and CDR2 sequences are MDHEN and SYDVKM. Trimming at V came to 6 bases and at J to 2 bases, leaving 11 bases not matched to a gene. The CDR3 has 16 amino acids. CDR3 in DNA: TGTGCCAGCAGCCGCAGGGTTAGCGGGACTCAAGAGACCCAGTACTTC. Its protein is CASSRRVSGTQETQYF.

The V and J genes are TRBV6-5 and TRBJ2-5, with 12 bases fitting TRBD2. The CDR3 runs 14 residues. The V segment lost 6 bases and the J segment 3 bases; nucleotides outside the gene matches: 2. The germline CDR1 and CDR2 sequences are MNHEY and SVGAGI. The CDR3, as DNA: TGTGCCAGCAGGTCTAGCGGGGGGGAAGAGACCCAGTACTTC. Amino acids: CASRSSGGEETQYF.

The genes are TRBV19 and TRBJ2-7, with D maybe TRBD2 (5 bases). This CDR3 has 13 amino acids. CDR1 LNHDA and CDR2 SQIVND come from the germline V gene (reference sequence). Trimming cost V 3 bases and J 3 bases, with 9 bases left between them. In DNA form, the CDR3 reads TGTGCCAGTAGTATTTTTGGGAGCTACGAGCAGTACTTC. Amino acids: CASSIFGSYEQYF.

This chain joins TRBV6-4 and TRBJ2-1; 13 nucleotides agree with TRBD2. Germline CDR1 is MRHNA and CDR2 is SNTAGT. J lost 8 bases, V lost 3 bases, and 10 bases had no gene match. This CDR3 region has 17 residues. The CDR3: CASSDWDGTSGVHEQFF. CDR3 in DNA: TGTGCCAGCAGTGATTGGGACGGGACTAGCGGGGTCCATGAGCAGTTCTTC.

V and J are TRBV15 and TRBJ2-1; 10 positions match TRBD1. Germline CDR1 and CDR2: LNHNV and YYDKDF (reference sequence). V lost 5 bases and J lost 6; bases outside the gene matches: 4. The CDR3 totals 14 residues. In DNA, the CDR3 is TGTGCCACCAGCCTGGACAGGGGGGGCAATGAGCAGTTCTTC. Translation: CATSLDRGGNEQFF.

This chain connects TRBV30 to TRBJ1-2; D is uncertain. The CDR3 runs to 13 residues. Germline V CDR1 and CDR2: GTSNPN, SVGIG (reference sequence). Trimming left V 4 bases short and J 0 bases short, with 9 bases between. The CDR3 region has the DNA TGTGCCTGGATCCTGGGAGCTAACTATGGCTACACCTTC. The encoded protein is CAWILGANYGYTF. Complete variable domain (other parts from reference TRBV30 and TRBJ1-2): SQTIHQWPATLVQPVGSPLSLECTVEGTSNPNLYWYRQAAGRGLQLLFYSVGIGQISSEVPQNLSASRPQDRQFILSSKKLLLSDSGFYLCAWILGANYGYTFGSGTRLTVV.

V is TRBV6-1 and J is TRBJ1-2; D is ambiguous. Germline assignment: CDR1 MNHNS and CDR2 SASEGT. The V gene lost 9 bases and the J gene lost 8 bases, with 25 bases spanning the gap. The CDR3 consists of 15 residues. DNA for the CDR3: TGTGCCAGTTATCCCCAGTGGAGGGTTGAACGGGGCTACACCTTC. Amino acid sequence: CASYPQWRVERGYTF.

J is TRBJ2-7 and V is TRBV5-6; 8 nucleotides match TRBD1. This CDR3 comprises 14 residues. V was pared by 2 bases and J by 5 bases, with 6 bases of the junction left unmatched. Per the germline V gene, CDR1 is SGHDT and CDR2 is YYEEEE. This chain's CDR3 is CASSLGQGGNEQYF. In DNA, the CDR3 is TGTGCCAGCAGCTTAGGACAGGGTGGTAACGAGCAGTACTTC. The variable domain in full, with the rest retrieved from reference TRBV5-6 and TRBJ2-7, is DAGVTQSPTHLIKTRGQQVTLRCSPKSGHDTVSWYQQALGQGPQFIFQYYEEEERQRGNFPDRFSGHQFPNYSSELNVNALLLGDSALYLCASSLGQGGNEQYFGPGTRLTVT.